Sequencing of this T cell receptor (beta chain) was carried out in a study of T-cell reconstitution after alpha-beta-depleted transplantation in children (dated by TCRdb to about 2016). Context from the whole study: T-cell immune reconstitution after TCRalphabeta/CD19-depleted allogeneic hematopoietic cell transplantation in children was quantitatively tracked in the study by means of TCR repertoire profiling.

Trimming removed 1 base from V and 8 bases from J; the gene matches leave 11 bases unexplained. The germline V gene gives CDR1 as SGHTA and CDR2 as FQGTGA. From its cysteine to its phenylalanine, the CDR3 spans 17 amino acids. The DNA shown is the 51-base CDR3, in frame from base 1. The library came from PCR. Sequencing was performed on an Illumina HiSeq 2500. Molecular barcoding was employed in the preparation of TCR libraries, with unique molecular identifiers being used to normalize TCRbeta repertoire quantification. TCRdb took the public reads, trimmed them with fastp at Q25, ran MiXCR for clone calling and kept in-frame beta chains. Identical CDR3 protein sequences are pooled into one entry, listed with their most common genes and DNA. The sample table shows a few hundred thousand distinct CDR3 sequences, and 9.5% to 15% are seen once. The ten largest make up around 6% of the sample. This clonotype was observed a few times. Its antigen is not yet known. Within one base of it there is no much larger clone, and no base qualities were kept.

This specimen consisted of PBMCs from the stem cell graft donor, obtained from the stem cell graft. Recombination connected TRBV7-3 to TRBJ2-1; 10 middle bases align to TRBD2. The receptor's source is a human donor who donated a stem cell graft to a child with combined immunodeficiency. CDR3 loop: CASSLKEKRGGCDEQFF. The nucleotide sequence is TGTGCCAGCAGCTTAAAGGAAAAGCGGGGGGGATGTGATGAGCAGTTCTTC.